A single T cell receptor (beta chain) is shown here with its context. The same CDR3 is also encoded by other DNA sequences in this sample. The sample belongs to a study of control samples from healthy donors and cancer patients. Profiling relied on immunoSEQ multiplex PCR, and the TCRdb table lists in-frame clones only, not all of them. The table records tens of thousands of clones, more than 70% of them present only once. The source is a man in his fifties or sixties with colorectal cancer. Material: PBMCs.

CDR3: CASSLTGFYGYTF. CDR3 DNA: TGTGCCAGCAGCCTGACAGGGTTCTATGGCTACACCTTC. V usage is TRBV7-3 and J usage is TRBJ1-2; 7 bases are a match to TRBD1. Germline CDR1 SGHTA, CDR2 FQGTGA. The length of the CDR3 is 13 residues. Trimming at V came to 5 bases and at J to 4 bases, leaving 4 bases not matched to a gene.